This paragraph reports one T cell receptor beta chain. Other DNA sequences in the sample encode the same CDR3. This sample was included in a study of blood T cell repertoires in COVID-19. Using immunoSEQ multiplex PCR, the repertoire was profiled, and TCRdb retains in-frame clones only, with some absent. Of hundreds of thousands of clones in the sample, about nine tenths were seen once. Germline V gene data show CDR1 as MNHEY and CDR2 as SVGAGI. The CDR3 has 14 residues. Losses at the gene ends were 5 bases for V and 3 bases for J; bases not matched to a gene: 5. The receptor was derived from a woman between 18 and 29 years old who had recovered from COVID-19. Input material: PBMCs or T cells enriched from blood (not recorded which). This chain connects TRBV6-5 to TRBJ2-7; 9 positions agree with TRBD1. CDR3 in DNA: TGTGCCAGCAGTACCCGACAGGGGGGCTACGAGCAGTACTTC. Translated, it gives CASSTRQGGYEQYF.